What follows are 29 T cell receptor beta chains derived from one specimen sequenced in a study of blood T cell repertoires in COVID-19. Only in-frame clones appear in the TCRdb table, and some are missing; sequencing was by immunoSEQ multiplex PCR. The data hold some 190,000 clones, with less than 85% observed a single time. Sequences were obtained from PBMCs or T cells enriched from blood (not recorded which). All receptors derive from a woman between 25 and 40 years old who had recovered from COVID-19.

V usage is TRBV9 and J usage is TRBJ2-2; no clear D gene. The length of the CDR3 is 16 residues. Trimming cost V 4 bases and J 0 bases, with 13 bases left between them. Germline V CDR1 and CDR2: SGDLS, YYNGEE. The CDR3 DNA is TGTGCCAGCAGCCCCCATGGCCTCGCGAACACCGGGGAGCTGTTTTTT. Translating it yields CASSPHGLANTGELFF. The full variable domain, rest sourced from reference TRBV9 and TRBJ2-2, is DSGVTQTPKHLITATGQRVTLRCSPRSGDLSVYWYQQSLDQGLQFLIQYYNGEERAKGNILERFSAQQFPDLHSELNLSSLELGDSALYFCASSPHGLANTGELFFGEGSRLTVL.

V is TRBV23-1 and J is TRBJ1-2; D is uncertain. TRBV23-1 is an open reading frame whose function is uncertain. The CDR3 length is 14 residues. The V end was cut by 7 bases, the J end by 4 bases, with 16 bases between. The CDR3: CASTEERPGYGYTF. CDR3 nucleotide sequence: TGCGCCAGCACCGAGGAGCGTCCGGGCTATGGCTACACCTTC.

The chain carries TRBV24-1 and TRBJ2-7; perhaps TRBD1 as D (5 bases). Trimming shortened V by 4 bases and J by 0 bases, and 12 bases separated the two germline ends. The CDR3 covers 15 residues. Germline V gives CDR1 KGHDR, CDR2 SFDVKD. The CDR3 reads CATSDPRAASYEQYF. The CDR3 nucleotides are TGTGCCACCAGTGACCCCAGGGCAGCCTCCTACGAGCAGTACTTC.

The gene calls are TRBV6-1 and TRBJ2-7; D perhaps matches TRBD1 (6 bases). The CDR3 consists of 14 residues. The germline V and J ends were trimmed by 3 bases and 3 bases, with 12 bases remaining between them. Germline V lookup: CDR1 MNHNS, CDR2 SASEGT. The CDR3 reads CASSEADRGYEQYF. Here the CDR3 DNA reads TGTGCCAGCAGTGAGGCGGACAGAGGCTACGAGCAGTACTTC.

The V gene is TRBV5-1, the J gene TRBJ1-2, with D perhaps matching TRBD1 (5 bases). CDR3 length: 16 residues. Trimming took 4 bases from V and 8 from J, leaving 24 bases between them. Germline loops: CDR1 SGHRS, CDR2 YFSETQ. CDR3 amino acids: CASSRALDSPAEGYTF. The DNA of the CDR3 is TGCGCCAGCAGCCGCGCCTTAGACAGTCCTGCCGAGGGCTACACCTTC.

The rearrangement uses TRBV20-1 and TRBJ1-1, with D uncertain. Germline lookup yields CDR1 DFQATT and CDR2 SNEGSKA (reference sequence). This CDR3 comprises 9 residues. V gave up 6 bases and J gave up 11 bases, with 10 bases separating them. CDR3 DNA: TGCAGTGCCCCCGAGAGCGCTTTCTTT. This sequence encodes CSAPESAFF.

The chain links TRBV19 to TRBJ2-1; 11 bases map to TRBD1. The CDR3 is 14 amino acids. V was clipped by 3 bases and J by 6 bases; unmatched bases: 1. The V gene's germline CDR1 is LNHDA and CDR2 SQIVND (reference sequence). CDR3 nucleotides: TGTGCCAGTAGTATTGGGACAGGGGGCAATGAGCAGTTCTTC. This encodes CASSIGTGGNEQFF.

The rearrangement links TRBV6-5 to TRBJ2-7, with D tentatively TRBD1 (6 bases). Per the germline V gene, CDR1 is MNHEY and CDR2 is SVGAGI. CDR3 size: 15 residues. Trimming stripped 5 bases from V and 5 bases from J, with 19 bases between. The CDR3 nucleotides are TGTGCCAGCAGTCGAATCACAGGGAAGGTCCACGAGCAGTACTTC. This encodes CASSRITGKVHEQYF.

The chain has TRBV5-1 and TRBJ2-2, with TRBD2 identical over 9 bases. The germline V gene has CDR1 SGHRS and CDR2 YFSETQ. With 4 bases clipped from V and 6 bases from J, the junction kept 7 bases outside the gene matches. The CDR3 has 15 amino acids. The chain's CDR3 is CASSLSGSFAGELFF. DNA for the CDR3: TGCGCCAGCAGCCTTAGCGGGAGTTTTGCCGGGGAGCTGTTTTTT.

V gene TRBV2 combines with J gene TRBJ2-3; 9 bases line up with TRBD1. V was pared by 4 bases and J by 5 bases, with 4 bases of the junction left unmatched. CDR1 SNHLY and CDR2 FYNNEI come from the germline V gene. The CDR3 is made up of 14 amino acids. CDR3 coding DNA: TGTGCCAGCAGTGCGCGACAGGGGGGAGATACGCAGTATTTT. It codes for CASSARQGGDTQYF.

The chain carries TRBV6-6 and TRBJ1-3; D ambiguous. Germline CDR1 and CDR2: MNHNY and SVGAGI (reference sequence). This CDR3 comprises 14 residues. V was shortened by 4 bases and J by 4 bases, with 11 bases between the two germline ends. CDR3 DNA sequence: TGTGCCAGCAGTTTCGAGGTCACAGGAAACACCATATATTTT. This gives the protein CASSFEVTGNTIYF.

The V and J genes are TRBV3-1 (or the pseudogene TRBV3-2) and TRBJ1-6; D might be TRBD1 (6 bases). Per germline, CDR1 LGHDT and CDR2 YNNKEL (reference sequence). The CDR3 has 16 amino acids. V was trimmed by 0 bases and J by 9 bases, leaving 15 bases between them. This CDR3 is CASSQEPRGLGSPLHF. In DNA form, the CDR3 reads TGTGCCAGCAGCCAAGAACCCAGGGGACTAGGTTCACCCCTCCACTTT.

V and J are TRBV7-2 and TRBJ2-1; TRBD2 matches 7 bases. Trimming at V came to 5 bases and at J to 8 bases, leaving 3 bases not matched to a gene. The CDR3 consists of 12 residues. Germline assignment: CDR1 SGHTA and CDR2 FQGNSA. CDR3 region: CASSLRGDEQFF. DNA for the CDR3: TGTGCCAGCAGCCTTCGGGGGGATGAGCAGTTCTTC. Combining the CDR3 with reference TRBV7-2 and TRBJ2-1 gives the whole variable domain GAGVSQSPSNKVTEKGKDVELRCDPISGHTALYWYRQSLGQGLEFLIYFQGNSAPDKSGLPSDRFSAERTGGSVSTLTIQRTQQEDSAVYLCASSLRGDEQFFGPGTRLTVL.

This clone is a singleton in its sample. The CDR3 nucleotides read TGTGCCAGTGGGACAGGGTACCAGCCCCAGCATTTT. It codes for CASGTGYQPQHF. The V call is TRBV19, the J call TRBJ1-5; TRBD1 matches at 9 bases. Germline V gives CDR1 LNHDA, CDR2 SQIVND (reference sequence). The V and J ends lost 8 bases and 7 bases, in that order; junction bases with no gene match: 3. The CDR3 covers 12 residues.

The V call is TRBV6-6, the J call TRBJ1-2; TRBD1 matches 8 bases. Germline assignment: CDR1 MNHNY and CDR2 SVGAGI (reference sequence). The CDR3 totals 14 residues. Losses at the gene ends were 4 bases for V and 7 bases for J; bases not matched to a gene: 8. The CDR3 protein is CASSSGQGGGGYTF. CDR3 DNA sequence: TGTGCCAGCAGTTCCGGACAGGGTGGGGGTGGCTACACCTTC.

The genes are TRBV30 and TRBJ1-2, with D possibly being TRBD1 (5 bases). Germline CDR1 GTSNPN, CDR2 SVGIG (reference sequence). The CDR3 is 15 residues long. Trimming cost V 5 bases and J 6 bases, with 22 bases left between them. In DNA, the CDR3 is TGTGCCTGGGATAAACCGACAGTGAGCTCCAATGGCTACACCTTC. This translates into CAWDKPTVSSNGYTF.

The CDR3 sequence: CASSQGTRNQPQHF. DNA for the CDR3: TGTGCCAGCAGCCAGGGGACAAGAAATCAGCCCCAGCATTTT. The chain is built from TRBV4-2 and TRBJ1-5; tentative D call: TRBD1 (6 bases). CDR1 and CDR2 (germline): LGHNA, YNFKEQ. The V gene lost 3 bases and the J gene lost 4 bases, with 10 bases spanning the gap. This CDR3 contains 14 residues.

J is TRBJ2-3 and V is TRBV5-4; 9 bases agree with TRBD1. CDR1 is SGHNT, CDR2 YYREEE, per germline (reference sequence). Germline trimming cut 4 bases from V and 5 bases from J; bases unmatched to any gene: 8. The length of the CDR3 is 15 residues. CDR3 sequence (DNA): TGTGCCAGCAGCCGCAGACAGGGGGGCATAGATACGCAGTATTTT. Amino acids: CASSRRQGGIDTQYF. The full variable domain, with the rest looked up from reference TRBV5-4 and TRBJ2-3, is ETGVTQSPTHLIKTRGQQVTLRCSSQSGHNTVSWYQQALGQGPQFIFQYYREEENGRGNFPPRFSGLQFPNYSSELNVNALELDDSALYLCASSRRQGGIDTQYFGPGTRLTVL.

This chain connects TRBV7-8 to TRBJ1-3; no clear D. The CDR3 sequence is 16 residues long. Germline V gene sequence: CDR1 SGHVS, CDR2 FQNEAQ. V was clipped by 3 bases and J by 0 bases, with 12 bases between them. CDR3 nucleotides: TGTGCCAGCAGCTTGCTTACAGAAAGCTCTGGAAACACCATATATTTT. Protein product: CASSLLTESSGNTIYF.

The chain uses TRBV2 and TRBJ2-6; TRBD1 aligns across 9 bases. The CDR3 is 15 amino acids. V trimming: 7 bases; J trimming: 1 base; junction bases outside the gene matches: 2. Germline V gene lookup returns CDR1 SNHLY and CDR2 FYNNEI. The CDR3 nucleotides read TGTGCCAGCAACAGGGGGCGGTCTGGGGCCAACGTCCTGACTTTC. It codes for CASNRGRSGANVLTF.

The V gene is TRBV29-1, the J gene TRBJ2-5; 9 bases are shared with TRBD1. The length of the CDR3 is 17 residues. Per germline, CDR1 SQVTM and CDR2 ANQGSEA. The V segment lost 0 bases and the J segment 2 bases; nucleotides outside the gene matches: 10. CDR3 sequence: CSVEDLHGTGNQETQYF. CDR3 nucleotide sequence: TGCAGCGTTGAAGATCTTCACGGGACAGGGAATCAAGAGACCCAGTACTTC.

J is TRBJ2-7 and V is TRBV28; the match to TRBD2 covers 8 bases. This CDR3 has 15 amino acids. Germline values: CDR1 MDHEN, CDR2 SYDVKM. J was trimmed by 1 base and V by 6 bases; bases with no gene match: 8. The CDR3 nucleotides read TGTGCCAGCAGCCCCTTGGCGGGAGGATCCTACGAGCAGTACTTC. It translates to CASSPLAGGSYEQYF.

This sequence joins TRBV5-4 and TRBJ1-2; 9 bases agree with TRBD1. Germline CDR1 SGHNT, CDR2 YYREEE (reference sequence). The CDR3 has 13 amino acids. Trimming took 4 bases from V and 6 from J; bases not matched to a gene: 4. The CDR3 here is CASSLWTGDGYTF. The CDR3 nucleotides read TGTGCCAGCAGCCTATGGACAGGGGATGGCTACACCTTC.

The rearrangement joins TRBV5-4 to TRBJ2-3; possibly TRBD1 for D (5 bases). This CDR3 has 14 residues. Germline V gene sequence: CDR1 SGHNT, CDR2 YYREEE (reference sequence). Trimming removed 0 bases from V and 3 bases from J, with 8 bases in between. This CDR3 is CASSLEGATDTQYF. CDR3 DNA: TGTGCCAGCAGCTTGGAAGGGGCAACAGATACGCAGTATTTT.

The CDR3 DNA reads TGTGCCAGCAGCCCTCAGGCGCAGAGGAACACTGAAGCTTTCTTT. Translating gives CASSPQAQRNTEAFF. The chain carries TRBV7-3 and TRBJ1-1; no clear D. Per germline, CDR1 SGHTA and CDR2 FQGTGA. Trimming removed 5 bases at V and 1 base at J, with 14 bases between. The CDR3 is 15 amino acids.

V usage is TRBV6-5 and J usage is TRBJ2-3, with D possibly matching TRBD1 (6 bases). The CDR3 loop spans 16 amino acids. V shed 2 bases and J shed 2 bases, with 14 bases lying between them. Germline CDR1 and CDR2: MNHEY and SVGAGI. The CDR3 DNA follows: TGTGCCAGCAGTTACGCCGGGACAAGGAACACAGATACGCAGTATTTT. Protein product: CASSYAGTRNTDTQYF.

Here the CDR3 reads CSGDRGGGAFF. The CDR3 nucleotides are TGCAGCGGGGACAGGGGTGGTGGTGCTTTCTTT. The chain links TRBV29-1 to TRBJ1-1; TRBD1 agrees at 10 bases. V trimming: 7 bases; J trimming: 11 bases; junction bases outside the gene matches: 7. Germline lookup yields CDR1 SQVTM and CDR2 ANQGSEA. CDR3 length: 11 residues.

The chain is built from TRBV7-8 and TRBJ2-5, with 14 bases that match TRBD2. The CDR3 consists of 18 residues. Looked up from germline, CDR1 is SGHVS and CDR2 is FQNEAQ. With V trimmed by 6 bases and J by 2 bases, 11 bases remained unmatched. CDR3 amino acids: CASSMWTSGGIRQETQYF. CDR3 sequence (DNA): TGTGCCAGCAGTATGTGGACTAGCGGGGGGATACGGCAAGAGACCCAGTACTTC.

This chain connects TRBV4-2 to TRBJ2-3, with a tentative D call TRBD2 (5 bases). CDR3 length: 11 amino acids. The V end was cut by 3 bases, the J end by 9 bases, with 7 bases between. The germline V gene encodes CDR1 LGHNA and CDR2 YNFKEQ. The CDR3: CASSQAGTQYF. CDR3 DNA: TGTGCCAGCAGCCAGGCGGGCACGCAGTATTTT.